Included here is one TCR beta chain sequence, with context. Its antigen is currently not known. No quality values exist for individual bases; no much larger clone is one base distant. According to the study, the label for this sample's treatment or condition signals: allogeneic hematopoietic cell transplantation with graft depleted of TCRalphabeta T cells and CD19 B cells. Transplant recipients were children who received TCRalphabeta/CD19-depleted allogeneic hematopoietic cell grafts. The record originates from a study of T-cell reconstitution after alpha-beta-depleted transplantation in children (dated by TCRdb to 2016 to 2018). In terms of the full investigation: Using TCR repertoire profiling, the study quantitatively followed how T-cell immune reconstitution unfolded in children after TCRalphabeta/CD19-depleted allogeneic hematopoietic cell transplantation. Overall study results and their limits: Over subsequent months, a decline in hyperexpanded clone frequencies was noted, and after one year, T-cell counts and TCRbeta diversity were mostly ascribed to newly produced T cells. In some patients, the high TCRbeta diversity seen at day 60 was put down to recipient T cells and intrathymic progenitors that had survived conditioning. The apparently early alphabetaT-cell count recovery about two months after transplant was reportedly dependent on only several hundred rapidly expanded clones derived from non-depleted graft cells.

Sequences DFQATT (CDR1) and SNEGSKA (CDR2) are obtained from the germline V gene (reference sequence). From cysteine to phenylalanine, the CDR3 is 12 amino acids long. Of the read, only the CDR3 DNA is kept; its 36 bases are in frame from base 1. Germline trimming amounts to 0 bases on V and 7 bases on J, with 2 as the count of junction bases outside the gene matches. Receptor libraries were prepared by PCR. Sequencing was carried out with an Illumina HiSeq 2500. Molecular barcoding was employed in the preparation of TCR libraries, with unique molecular identifiers being used to normalize TCRbeta repertoire quantification. Clones were called with MiXCR by TCRdb after fastp trimmed the public reads at Q25, and only in-frame beta chains were retained. CDR3 protein sequences are deduplicated, and each keeps its most common genes and DNA. Recorded for this sample are roughly 400,000 distinct CDR3 sequences; roughly 43% of them occurred a single time. Under 35% of the sample is taken by the ten largest.

This clonotype originated in a girl aged 2-9 years with aplastic anemia, due to receive a stem cell transplant. Here the chain combines TRBV20-1 and TRBJ2-5; 7 of the junction bases match TRBD2. The sample here was PBMCs, taken before TCRalphabeta/CD19-depleted stem cell transplant. The DNA is TGCAGTGCTAGAGAGCCGGGGGGGACCCAGTACTTC. Translation gives CSAREPGGTQYF.